Listed here are 28 T cell receptor beta chains from one sample, sequenced in a study of cytomegalovirus exposure and HLA in healthy donors. Primers included in the PCR were 60 Vbeta and 13 Jbeta primers. Data came from immunoSEQ multiplex PCR; TCRdb stores just in-frame clones and leaves some out. This table holds around 170,000 clones, about four fifths found once. The sample was PBMCs. Receptor source: a woman between 45 and 60 years old in good health and CMV-seropositive.

The chain carries TRBV29-1 and TRBJ2-1; the match to TRBD2 covers 10 bases. Looked up from germline, CDR1 is SQVTM and CDR2 is ANQGSEA. CDR3 length: 15 residues. J lost 7 bases, V lost 4 bases, and 10 bases had no gene match. The CDR3: CSVATLAGVGNEQFF. The CDR3 DNA reads TGCAGCGTTGCAACTCTAGCGGGGGTAGGGAATGAGCAGTTCTTC.

For this clone: At one end the junction does not follow the germline gene, possibly because of a read error. The CDR3 DNA is TGTTCCAGCAGCTCTCAGTCTTTCTCTGGAAACACCATATATTTT. It specifies CSSSSQSFSGNTIYF. V is TRBV7-9 and J is TRBJ1-3, with D uncertain. CDR3 size: 15 residues. Germline CDR1 and CDR2: SEHNR and FQNEAQ (reference sequence).

The chain combines TRBV4-2 with TRBJ2-1; the match to TRBD1 covers 7 bases. Per germline, CDR1 LGHNA and CDR2 YNFKEQ. The trim removed 4 bases at V and 2 bases at J, leaving 11 bases unmatched. There are 17 residues in the CDR3. Here the CDR3 reads CASSPPGQLRTYNEQFF. CDR3 coding DNA: TGTGCCAGCAGCCCACCGGGACAGCTAAGGACCTACAATGAGCAGTTCTTC.

V is TRBV9 and J is TRBJ2-5; perhaps TRBD2 as D (5 bases). The ends were cut back, 4 bases at V and 2 bases at J, with 12 bases in the middle. This CDR3 region has 14 residues. Germline V gene data show CDR1 as SGDLS and CDR2 as YYNGEE. The CDR3 loop reads CASSRGSPQETQYF. CDR3 DNA sequence: TGTGCCAGCAGCCGCGGGTCCCCACAAGAGACCCAGTACTTC.

The genes are TRBV19 and TRBJ1-3; no firm D call. Trimming took off 3 bases at V and 3 bases at J, with 15 bases between the two ends. The CDR3 runs to 16 residues. Germline CDR1 LNHDA, CDR2 SQIVND (reference sequence). CDR3 sequence reads: CASSMGVLTLGNTIYF. CDR3 nucleotides: TGTGCCAGTAGTATGGGCGTACTCACGCTTGGAAACACCATATATTTT. Looking up the rest from reference TRBV19 and TRBJ1-3 gives the full variable domain: DGGITQSPKYLFRKEGQNVTLSCEQNLNHDAMYWYRQDPGQGLRLIYYSQIVNDFQKGDIAEGYSVSREKKESFPLTVTSAQKNPTAFYLCASSMGVLTLGNTIYFGEGSWLTVV.

The chain couples TRBV15 to TRBJ1-3; D unclear. The V gene's germline CDR1 is LNHNV and CDR2 YYDKDF (reference sequence). V gave up 0 bases and J gave up 2 bases, with 11 bases separating them. The length of the CDR3 is 16 residues. CDR3 sequence: CATSREMWTTGNTIYF. The CDR3 nucleotides are TGTGCCACCAGCAGAGAAATGTGGACTACTGGAAACACCATATATTTT.

This clone was seen only a few times. The chain recombines TRBV18 with TRBJ2-6; D gene unclear. V was cut by 3 bases and J by 0 bases, with 9 bases left in between. Germline CDR1 is KGHSH and CDR2 is LQKENI. CDR3 length: 16 residues. CDR3 DNA sequence: TGTGCCAGCTCACCGATCGAACACTCTGGGGCCAACGTCCTGACTTTC. The encoded protein is CASSPIEHSGANVLTF.

The chain is built from TRBV4-3 and TRBJ1-4; D is perhaps TRBD1 (6 bases). The CDR3 has 17 amino acids. Germline lookup yields CDR1 LGHNA and CDR2 YSLEER. With 1 base removed from V and 4 bases from J, the gap between germline ends came to 16 bases. The CDR3 loop reads CASSQAIVGAYNEKLFF. The CDR3 DNA reads as TGCGCCAGCAGCCAAGCCATTGTGGGGGCGTATAATGAAAAACTGTTTTTT.

The chain couples TRBV6-6 to TRBJ2-7; D may be TRBD2 (6 bases). Trimming removed 5 bases from V and 7 bases from J, with 15 bases in between. Germline CDR1 reads MNHNY; CDR2 reads SVGAGI (reference sequence). The CDR3 covers 13 residues. The CDR3 reads CASSDHARGEQYF. CDR3 coding DNA: TGTGCCAGCAGTGATCACGCTCGGGGGGAGCAGTACTTC.

This rearrangement joins TRBV7-9 to TRBJ2-1, with 7 nucleotides matching TRBD2. Looked up from germline, CDR1 is SEHNR and CDR2 is FQNEAQ (reference sequence). This CDR3 has 16 residues. V was pared by 4 bases and J by 4 bases, with 10 bases of the junction left unmatched. The CDR3 DNA is TGTGCCAGCAGCTCCCTGGAGGGAGGGAAATACAATGAGCAGTTCTTC. Its protein product is CASSSLEGGKYNEQFF. Complete variable domain (other parts from reference TRBV7-9 and TRBJ2-1): DTGVSQNPRHKITKRGQNVTFRCDPISEHNRLYWYRQTLGQGPEFLTYFQNEAQLEKSRLLSDRFSAERPKGSFSTLEIQRTEQGDSAMYLCASSSLEGGKYNEQFFGPGTRLTVL.

This CDR3 reads CASSGRGYTGELFF. CDR3 coding DNA: TGTGCCAGCAGTGGCAGGGGGTACACCGGGGAGCTGTTTTTT. The chain carries TRBV28 and TRBJ2-2; 7 bases map to TRBD1. The CDR3 loop spans 14 amino acids. The ends lost 5 bases at V and 3 bases at J; junction bases unmatched: 3. Germline V lookup: CDR1 MDHEN, CDR2 SYDVKM. Looking up the rest from reference TRBV28 and TRBJ2-2 gives the full variable domain: DVKVTQSSRYLVKRTGEKVFLECVQDMDHENMFWYRQDPGLGLRLIYFSYDVKMKEKGDIPEGYSVSREKKERFSLILESASTNQTSMYLCASSGRGYTGELFFGEGSRLTVL.

The genes are TRBV5-1 and TRBJ1-1, with D perhaps TRBD1 (5 bases). CDR3 length: 16 residues. In germline, CDR1 is SGHRS, CDR2 YFSETQ. V was pared by 0 bases and J by 1 base, with 13 bases between. The CDR3 sequence: CASSLGSWGQNTEAFF. CDR3 DNA: TGCGCCAGCAGCTTGGGTTCGTGGGGCCAGAACACTGAAGCTTTCTTT.

The V gene is TRBV18, the J gene TRBJ1-1; 7 bases align to TRBD1. In germline, CDR1 is KGHSH, CDR2 LQKENI. This CDR3 has 13 amino acids. Trimming removed 4 bases from V and 1 base from J; junction bases left unmatched: 0. In DNA, the CDR3 is TGTGCCAGCTCACGGACAGGGAACACTGAAGCTTTCTTT. This translates into CASSRTGNTEAFF.

This chain connects TRBV6-5 to TRBJ1-2; 9 nucleotides match TRBD1. The trim removed 2 bases at V and 3 bases at J, leaving 4 bases unmatched. Germline CDR1 and CDR2: MNHEY and SVGAGI. The CDR3 loop spans 15 amino acids. The CDR3 sequence: CASSYGTGSDYGYTF. The CDR3, as DNA: TGTGCCAGCAGTTACGGGACAGGGTCGGACTATGGCTACACCTTC.

The chain recombines TRBV6-5 with TRBJ2-7, with 7 positions matching TRBD1. Per the germline V gene, CDR1 is MNHEY and CDR2 is SVGAGI. Unmatched junction bases numbered 3, after V lost 5 bases and J lost 5 bases. The CDR3 has 12 residues. In DNA, the CDR3 is TGTGCCAGCAGTCTCGACAGGGACGAGCAGTACTTC. Translated: CASSLDRDEQYF.

The V and J genes are TRBV7-9 and TRBJ2-3, with D unresolved. The germline V and J ends were trimmed by 5 bases and 0 bases, with 15 bases remaining between them. Looked up from germline, CDR1 is SEHNR and CDR2 is FQNEAQ (reference sequence). The CDR3 is made up of 16 amino acids. CDR3 nucleotides: TGTGCCAGCAGCCGTGCCGGTACGACTAGCACAGATACGCAGTATTTT. Protein sequence: CASSRAGTTSTDTQYF.

The sample holds a few counts of this clone. The V gene is TRBV9, the J gene TRBJ1-2, with TRBD1 identical over 9 bases. Per germline, CDR1 SGDLS and CDR2 YYNGEE. The CDR3 spans 14 residues. V was pared by 5 bases and J by 8 bases, with 10 bases of the junction left unmatched. CDR3: CASRGTGPYTGYTF. The DNA of the CDR3 is TGTGCCAGCAGGGGGACAGGGCCGTATACGGGCTACACCTTC.

This CDR3 reads CASSYSTRNEQFF. CDR3 sequence (DNA): TGTGCCAGCAGTTACTCGACGCGGAATGAGCAGTTCTTC. This chain links TRBV6-5 with TRBJ2-1; D is uncertain. CDR1 is MNHEY, CDR2 SVGAGI, per germline. V shed 0 bases and J shed 7 bases, with 7 bases lying between them. The CDR3 consists of 13 residues.

V usage is TRBV16 and J usage is TRBJ2-1; D is unclear. Between the trimmed V and J ends, which lost 2 bases and 8 bases, there was a span of 4 bases. The length of the CDR3 is 11 residues. Germline-derived CDR1 and CDR2 are KGHSY and FQNENV. CDR3 DNA sequence: TGTGCCAGCAGCCAACGGGATGAGCAGTTCTTC. This encodes CASSQRDEQFF.

CDR3 sequence (DNA): TGTGCCAGCGCCAAGGGTTCCGGACTAGCCGACAATGAGCAGTTCTTC. It specifies CASAKGSGLADNEQFF. This chain joins TRBV5-5 and TRBJ2-1, with TRBD2 identical over 8 bases. The CDR3 totals 16 residues. Germline-derived CDR1 and CDR2 are SGHKS and YYEKEE (reference sequence). J was trimmed by 5 bases and V by 7 bases; bases with no gene match: 14.

V is TRBV9 and J is TRBJ2-2; 7 positions agree with TRBD2. Germline V gives CDR1 SGDLS, CDR2 YYNGEE. With V trimmed by 0 bases and J by 4 bases, 6 bases remained unmatched. The CDR3 is made up of 16 amino acids. This chain's CDR3 is CASSVASRGITGELFF. CDR3 DNA: TGTGCCAGCAGCGTAGCTTCGCGGGGGATCACCGGGGAGCTGTTTTTT. Full variable domain (missing parts from reference TRBV9 and TRBJ2-2): DSGVTQTPKHLITATGQRVTLRCSPRSGDLSVYWYQQSLDQGLQFLIQYYNGEERAKGNILERFSAQQFPDLHSELNLSSLELGDSALYFCASSVASRGITGELFFGEGSRLTVL.

V and J are TRBV28 and TRBJ1-4, with D unresolved. V gave up 5 bases and J gave up 8 bases, with 15 bases separating them. Germline V CDR1 and CDR2: MDHEN, SYDVKM. The CDR3 consists of 14 residues. The CDR3 nucleotides read TGTGCCAGCAGTGGGAGGGTATCAACCGAAAAACTGTTTTTT. Translating it yields CASSGRVSTEKLFF. Complete variable domain (other parts from reference TRBV28 and TRBJ1-4): DVKVTQSSRYLVKRTGEKVFLECVQDMDHENMFWYRQDPGLGLRLIYFSYDVKMKEKGDIPEGYSVSREKKERFSLILESASTNQTSMYLCASSGRVSTEKLFFGSGTQLSVL.

The gene calls are TRBV5-1 and TRBJ2-6, with 8 nucleotides matching TRBD1. The CDR3 has 18 amino acids. The V segment lost 4 bases and the J segment 0 bases; nucleotides outside the gene matches: 9. The germline gives CDR1 SGHRS, CDR2 YFSETQ. The CDR3 protein is CASSDPGTGHSGANVLTF. The CDR3 nucleotides read TGCGCCAGCAGCGATCCCGGGACAGGCCACTCTGGGGCCAACGTCCTGACTTTC.

This chain connects TRBV28 to TRBJ2-6; D remains ambiguous. The CDR3 extends over 17 amino acids. Between the trimmed V and J ends, which lost 5 bases and 0 bases, there was a span of 14 bases. Germline CDR1 MDHEN, CDR2 SYDVKM. CDR3 amino acids: CASSPTRRPSGANVLTF. CDR3 nucleotides: TGTGCCAGCAGTCCGACAAGGCGCCCCTCTGGGGCCAACGTCCTGACTTTC.

The chain is built from TRBV5-1 and TRBJ1-2; 10 bases match TRBD1. CDR1 is SGHRS and CDR2 is YFSETQ in the germline V gene. This CDR3 region has 15 residues. Trimming removed 4 bases from V and 5 bases from J; junction bases left unmatched: 8. The chain's CDR3 is CASSVGGQGPYGYTF. DNA of the CDR3: TGCGCCAGCAGCGTGGGGGGACAGGGGCCATATGGCTACACCTTC.

The chain uses TRBV28 and TRBJ2-7; 7 bases align to TRBD2. V dropped 3 bases and J dropped 2; count of bases not matched to a gene: 4. Germline-derived CDR1 and CDR2 are MDHEN and SYDVKM. The CDR3 consists of 14 residues. In nucleotides, the CDR3 is TGTGCCAGCAGTTTTCTAGCGGAGACCTACGAGCAGTACTTC. This codes for CASSFLAETYEQYF. Combining the CDR3 with reference TRBV28 and TRBJ2-7 gives the whole variable domain DVKVTQSSRYLVKRTGEKVFLECVQDMDHENMFWYRQDPGLGLRLIYFSYDVKMKEKGDIPEGYSVSREKKERFSLILESASTNQTSMYLCASSFLAETYEQYFGPGTRLTVT.

The chain carries TRBV29-1 and TRBJ1-1; D remains unclear. The CDR3 totals 14 residues. V lost 2 bases and J 4 bases, leaving 14 bases between the germline ends. Germline loops: CDR1 SQVTM, CDR2 ANQGSEA. The CDR3 region has the DNA TGCAGCGTTGAAAGTAGGCTTCGAGGCACTGAAGCTTTCTTT. Translating gives CSVESRLRGTEAFF. The entire variable domain, with the rest obtained from reference TRBV29-1 and TRBJ1-1, is as follows: SAVISQKPSRDICQRGTSLTIQCQVDSQVTMMFWYRQQPGQSLTLIATANQGSEATYESGFVIDKFPISRPNLTFSTLTVSNMSPEDSSIYLCSVESRLRGTEAFFGQGTRLTVV.

J is TRBJ1-1 and V is TRBV15, with D unresolved. V lost 1 base, J lost 3 bases, and 12 bases lay in between. There are 15 residues in the CDR3. Per the germline V gene, CDR1 is LNHNV and CDR2 is YYDKDF (reference sequence). The CDR3 loop reads CATSRVSTGYTEAFF. The CDR3 DNA reads as TGTGCCACCAGCAGAGTTTCAACGGGTTACACTGAAGCTTTCTTT. The full variable domain, completed using reference TRBV15 and TRBJ1-1, is DAMVIQNPRYQVTQFGKPVTLSCSQTLNHNVMYWYQQKSSQAPKLLFHYYDKDFNNEADTPDNFQSRRPNTSFCFLDIRSPGLGDTAMYLCATSRVSTGYTEAFFGQGTRLTVV.